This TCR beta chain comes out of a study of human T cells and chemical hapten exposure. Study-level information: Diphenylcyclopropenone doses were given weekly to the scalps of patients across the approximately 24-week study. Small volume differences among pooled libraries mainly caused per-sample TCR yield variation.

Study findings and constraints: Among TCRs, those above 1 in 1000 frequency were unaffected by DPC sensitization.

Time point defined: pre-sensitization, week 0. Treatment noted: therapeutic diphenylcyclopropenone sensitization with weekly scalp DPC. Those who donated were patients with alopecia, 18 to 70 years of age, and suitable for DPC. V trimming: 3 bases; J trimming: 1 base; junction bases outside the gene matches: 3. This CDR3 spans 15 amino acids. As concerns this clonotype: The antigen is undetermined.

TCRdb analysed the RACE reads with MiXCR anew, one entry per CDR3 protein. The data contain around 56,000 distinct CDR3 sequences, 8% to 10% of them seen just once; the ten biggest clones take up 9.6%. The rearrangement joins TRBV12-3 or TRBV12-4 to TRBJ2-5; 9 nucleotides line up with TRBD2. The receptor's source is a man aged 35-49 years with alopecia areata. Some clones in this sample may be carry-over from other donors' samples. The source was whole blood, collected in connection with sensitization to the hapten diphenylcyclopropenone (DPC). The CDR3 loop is CASSLTSGLQETQYF. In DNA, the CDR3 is TGTGCCAGCAGTTTGACTAGCGGCCTCCAAGAGACCCAGTACTTC.